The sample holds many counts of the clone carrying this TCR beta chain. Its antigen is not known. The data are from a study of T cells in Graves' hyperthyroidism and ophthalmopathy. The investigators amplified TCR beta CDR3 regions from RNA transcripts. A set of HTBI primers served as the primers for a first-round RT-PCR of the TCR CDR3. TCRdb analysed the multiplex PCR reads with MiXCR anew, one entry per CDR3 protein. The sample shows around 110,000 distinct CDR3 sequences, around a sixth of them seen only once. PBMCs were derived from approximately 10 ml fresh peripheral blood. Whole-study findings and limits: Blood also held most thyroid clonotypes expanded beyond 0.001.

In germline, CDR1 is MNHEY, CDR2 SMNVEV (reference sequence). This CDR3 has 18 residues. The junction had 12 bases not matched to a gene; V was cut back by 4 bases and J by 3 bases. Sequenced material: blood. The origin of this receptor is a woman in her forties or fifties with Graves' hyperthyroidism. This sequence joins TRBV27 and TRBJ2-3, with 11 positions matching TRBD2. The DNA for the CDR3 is TGTGCCAGCAGTTATTCTCTAGCGGGAGGAAGGAGGACAGATACGCAGTATTTT. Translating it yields CASSYSLAGGRRTDTQYF.